The present TCR beta chain was sequenced within a study of shared clonotypes between healthy human individuals. Germline values: CDR1 MNHEY, CDR2 SMNVEV (reference sequence). CDR3 length: 16 residues. V lost 2 bases and J 7 bases, leaving 18 bases between the germline ends. TCRdb's table, derived via immunoSEQ multiplex PCR, lists solely in-frame clones and lacks some. The sample has 2 million to 3 million clones, just over 90% seen once. Negatively enriched CD4+ T cells were divided by CD45RA into naive and memory. The chain joins TRBV27 to TRBJ2-1; D might be TRBD2 (6 bases). The TCR originated in a man between 18 and 35 years old in good health. Sequencing used naive CD4+ T cells sorted from blood. Subset given: CD45RA+ positively selected. The CDR3 coding sequence is TGTGCCAGCAGTTTAGGCCCCGGGTTTCGGGGGAATGAGCAGTTCTTC. The encoded protein is CASSLGPGFRGNEQFF.